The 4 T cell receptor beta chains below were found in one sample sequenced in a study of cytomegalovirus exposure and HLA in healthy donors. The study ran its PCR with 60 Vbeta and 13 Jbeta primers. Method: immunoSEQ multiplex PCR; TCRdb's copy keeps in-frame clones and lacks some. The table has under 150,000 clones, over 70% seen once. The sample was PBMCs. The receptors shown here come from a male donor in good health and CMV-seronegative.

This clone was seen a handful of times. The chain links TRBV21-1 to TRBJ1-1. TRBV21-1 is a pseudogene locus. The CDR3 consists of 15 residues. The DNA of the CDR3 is TGTGCCAGCAGCAAAGATGAGGCGATGAACACTGAAGCTTTCTTT. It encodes CASSKDEAMNTEAFF.

CDR3 in amino acids: CASRIPTGLTYGYTF. In DNA, the CDR3 is TGTGCCAGCAGGATCCCCACAGGGTTGACCTATGGCTACACCTTC. The chain uses TRBV28 and TRBJ1-2; TRBD1 might be the D (6 bases). Germline CDR1 and CDR2: MDHEN and SYDVKM. V lost 6 bases to trimming and J lost 4 bases, with 18 bases between them. CDR3 size: 15 residues.

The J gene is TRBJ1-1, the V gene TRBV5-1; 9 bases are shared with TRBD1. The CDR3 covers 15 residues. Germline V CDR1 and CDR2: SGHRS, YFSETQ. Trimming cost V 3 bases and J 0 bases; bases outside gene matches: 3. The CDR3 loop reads CASSSWTGVNTEAFF. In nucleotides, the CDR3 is TGCGCCAGCAGCTCCTGGACAGGGGTGAACACTGAAGCTTTCTTT.

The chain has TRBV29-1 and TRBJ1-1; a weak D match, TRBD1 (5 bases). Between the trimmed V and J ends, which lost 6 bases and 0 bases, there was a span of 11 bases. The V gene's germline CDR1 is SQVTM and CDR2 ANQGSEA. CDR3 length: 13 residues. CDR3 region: CSVRQRVNTEAFF. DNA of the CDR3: TGCAGCGTCCGACAGCGGGTGAACACTGAAGCTTTCTTT.